These 29 T cell receptor beta chains originate from one sample sequenced in a study of blood T cell repertoires in COVID-19. TCRdb's table, derived via immunoSEQ multiplex PCR, lists solely in-frame clones and lacks some. This sample carries 250,000 to 300,000 clones, roughly 83% of them seen once, and the ten largest clones take less than 6%. Sequenced input: peripheral blood. These receptors all come from a man aged 55 to 69 who had recovered from COVID-19.

J is TRBJ1-5 and V is TRBV4-1; D might be TRBD1 (5 bases). The germline V gene encodes CDR1 MGHRA and CDR2 YSYEKL. The CDR3 runs 17 residues. The V and J ends lost 0 bases and 5 bases respectively, with 17 bases between them. The CDR3 coding sequence is TGCGCCAGCAGCCAAGAGGTGGGGCGCGCCCTAGATCAGCCCCAGCATTTT. It is translated as CASSQEVGRALDQPQHF.

The V call is TRBV7-3, the J call TRBJ2-7, with D maybe TRBD1 (6 bases). V gave up 7 bases and J gave up 7 bases, with 17 bases separating them. The CDR3 sequence is 13 residues long. In germline, CDR1 is SGHTA, CDR2 FQGTGA. The CDR3 DNA reads as TGTGCCAGCAACCGCACGAGGGGGTGGGAGCAGTACTTC. It encodes CASNRTRGWEQYF. The full variable domain, with the rest looked up from reference TRBV7-3 and TRBJ2-7, is GAGVSQTPSNKVTEKGKYVELRCDPISGHTALYWYRQSLGQGPEFLIYFQGTGAADDSGLPNDRFFAVRPEGSVSTLKIQRTERGDSAVYLCASNRTRGWEQYFGPGTRLTVT.

The chain carries TRBV7-9 and TRBJ2-1; 8 bases agree with TRBD1. CDR1 is SEHNR and CDR2 is FQNEAQ in the germline V gene (reference sequence). Trimming took 3 bases from V and 15 from J; bases not matched to a gene: 4. The CDR3 covers 11 residues. CDR3 bases: TGTGCCAGCAGCTTTCCGGGACAGGTGTTCTTC. Translating gives CASSFPGQVFF.

This clone has just one count. The V and J genes are TRBV6-5 and TRBJ1-1; D is perhaps TRBD1 (6 bases). CDR1 MNHEY and CDR2 SVGAGI come from the germline V gene. Trimming removed 9 bases from V and 5 bases from J, with 10 bases in between. The CDR3 runs to 11 residues. CDR3 coding DNA: TGTGCCAGACAGGGTCAGACTGAAGCTTTCTTT. Encoded protein: CARQGQTEAFF.

V gene TRBV5-1 combines with J gene TRBJ1-2, with 11 bases that match TRBD1. The ends lost 0 bases at V and 9 bases at J; junction bases unmatched: 4. Germline V gene sequence: CDR1 SGHRS, CDR2 YFSETQ. The CDR3 covers 14 residues. The CDR3 sequence is CASSLDGTGGSYTF. The CDR3 nucleotides are TGCGCCAGCAGCTTGGATGGGACAGGGGGGAGCTACACCTTC.

This clone has a handful of counts. V usage is TRBV6-6 and J usage is TRBJ2-4; 7 bases line up with TRBD2. The CDR3 runs to 14 residues. The junction had 9 bases not matched to a gene; V was cut back by 6 bases and J by 7 bases. Germline assignment: CDR1 MNHNY and CDR2 SVGAGI (reference sequence). This chain's CDR3 is CASSLNGRRNIQYF. CDR3 bases: TGTGCCAGCAGCCTCAACGGGAGGAGGAACATTCAGTACTTC.

This clone was recorded once. V and J are TRBV6-5 and TRBJ1-1; a weak D match, TRBD1 (5 bases). Germline V gene data show CDR1 as MNHEY and CDR2 as SVGAGI. This CDR3 region has 15 residues. V lost 0 bases, J lost 3 bases, and 11 bases lay in between. The CDR3 DNA reads as TGTGCCAGCAGTTACTCAGGGGCCAGGGACACTGAAGCTTTCTTT. Its protein product is CASSYSGARDTEAFF.

The chain joins TRBV30 to TRBJ1-4; D is undetermined. The germline V and J ends were trimmed by 4 bases and 0 bases, with 12 bases remaining between them. The CDR3 sequence is 15 residues long. CDR1 and CDR2 from the germline V gene are GTSNPN and SVGIG (reference sequence). CDR3 in amino acids: CAWTSTGATNEKLFF. CDR3 nucleotides: TGTGCCTGGACTTCAACCGGGGCAACTAATGAAAAACTGTTTTTT.

This chain links TRBV25-1 with TRBJ1-1; D gene uncertain. In germline, CDR1 is MGHDK, CDR2 SYGVNS. Trimming shortened V by 5 bases and J by 3 bases, and 16 bases separated the two germline ends. The CDR3 consists of 15 residues. The CDR3 DNA reads as TGTGCCAGCAGTCAAAACGGGGTTCCGGACACTGAAGCTTTCTTT. Translating it yields CASSQNGVPDTEAFF.

This clone was counted only a few times. The chain is built from TRBV19 and TRBJ1-5; D remains ambiguous. Germline loops: CDR1 LNHDA, CDR2 SQIVND (reference sequence). The ends were cut back, 6 bases at V and 4 bases at J, with 19 bases in the middle. The CDR3 is 16 residues long. DNA for the CDR3: TGTGCCAGTAGGCAGGATGCGCGGGGTGGGAATCAGCCCCAGCATTTT. Its protein is CASRQDARGGNQPQHF.

The chain combines TRBV14 with TRBJ2-3; 12 bases fit TRBD2. The V and J ends lost 5 bases and 8 bases, in that order; junction bases with no gene match: 11. The CDR3 has 16 residues. The germline V gene has CDR1 SGHDN and CDR2 FVKESK. CDR3 nucleotide sequence: TGTGCCAGCAGCGAGACTAGCGGGAGACAACGGGGTACGCAGTATTTT. Its protein is CASSETSGRQRGTQYF.

This chain uses TRBV18 with TRBJ2-7, with TRBD1 matching over 9 bases. J was trimmed by 1 base and V by 3 bases; bases with no gene match: 7. The CDR3 covers 16 residues. The germline V gene has CDR1 KGHSH and CDR2 LQKENI. Here the CDR3 DNA reads TGTGCCAGCTCACCCCTTACAGGGGGCGCTTCCTACGAGCAGTACTTC. Its protein product is CASSPLTGGASYEQYF.

This chain connects TRBV7-2 to TRBJ1-3, with D perhaps matching TRBD1 (6 bases). V was clipped by 1 base and J by 4 bases, with 14 bases between them. Looked up from germline, CDR1 is SGHTA and CDR2 is FQGNSA. There are 16 residues in the CDR3. In DNA, the CDR3 is TGTGCCAGCAGCTTAGGCCGGGGGGCGGGAGGAAACACCATATATTTT. Encoded protein: CASSLGRGAGGNTIYF.

The chain links TRBV19 to TRBJ1-4; 7 bases are a match to TRBD1. The trim removed 4 bases at V and 2 bases at J, leaving 4 bases unmatched. The CDR3 contains 15 residues. The germline V gene has CDR1 LNHDA and CDR2 SQIVND (reference sequence). CDR3 bases: TGTGCCAGTAGTAAGGTACAGGGGACTAATGAAAAACTGTTTTTT. Translating it yields CASSKVQGTNEKLFF.

The chain combines TRBV4-1 with TRBJ1-6; 7 positions agree with TRBD1. The V and J ends lost 4 bases and 10 bases, in that order; junction bases with no gene match: 19. This CDR3 is 18 amino acids long. Germline values: CDR1 MGHRA, CDR2 YSYEKL. CDR3 in amino acids: CASSRQGQAASFGSPLHF. The CDR3 nucleotides read TGCGCCAGCAGCCGACAAGGACAGGCAGCATCGTTCGGCTCACCCCTCCACTTT.

This chain connects TRBV18 to TRBJ1-1; perhaps TRBD1 as D (5 bases). The germline V and J ends were trimmed by 4 bases and 3 bases, with 9 bases remaining between them. Per the germline V gene, CDR1 is KGHSH and CDR2 is LQKENI. CDR3 length equals 13 residues. The DNA for the CDR3 is TGTGCCAGCTCACAGGGGAGGGACACTGAAGCTTTCTTT. This translates into CASSQGRDTEAFF.

This clone occurred a few times. V and J are TRBV2 and TRBJ1-4; 8 nucleotides match TRBD1. The CDR3 consists of 15 residues. With V trimmed by 6 bases and J by 4 bases, 7 bases remained unmatched. Looked up from germline, CDR1 is SNHLY and CDR2 is FYNNEI. In nucleotides, the CDR3 is TGTGCCAGCAGCAAAGACAGGGGCGTTAATGAAAAACTGTTTTTT. It is translated as CASSKDRGVNEKLFF.

The rearrangement uses TRBV20-1 and TRBJ2-5; 8 bases agree with TRBD1. This CDR3 comprises 15 residues. CDR1 and CDR2 (germline): DFQATT, SNEGSKA (reference sequence). The V and J ends lost 3 bases and 5 bases, in that order; junction bases with no gene match: 11. CDR3 in amino acids: CSASWGNRGFETQYF. CDR3 nucleotide sequence: TGCAGTGCTAGTTGGGGTAACAGGGGGTTCGAGACCCAGTACTTC.

This chain uses TRBV5-1 with TRBJ2-1, with 14 bases fitting TRBD2. V shed 0 bases and J 7 bases; nucleotides not matched to a gene: 3. Germline values: CDR1 SGHRS, CDR2 YFSETQ. This CDR3 is 16 amino acids long. The CDR3 protein is CASSLAGTSGRNEQFF. CDR3 sequence (DNA): TGCGCCAGCAGCTTGGCCGGGACTAGCGGGAGAAATGAGCAGTTCTTC.

The chain is built from TRBV4-2 and TRBJ2-3; TRBD2 matches at 10 bases. V gave up 1 base and J gave up 14 bases; unmatched junction bases: 15. This CDR3 has 16 residues. Germline V CDR1 and CDR2: LGHNA, YNFKEQ. CDR3 nucleotide sequence: TGTGCCAGCAGCCAAGCATCAAGCGGGAGGGCTTTGGAACCGTATTTT. Encoded protein: CASSQASSGRALEPYF.

J is TRBJ2-3 and V is TRBV9; tentative D call: TRBD2 (6 bases). Germline CDR1 SGDLS, CDR2 YYNGEE. Trimming pared 3 bases from V and 2 bases from J, leaving 10 bases between. The CDR3 is made up of 14 amino acids. The CDR3 reads CASSGSGHTDTQYF. CDR3 sequence (DNA): TGTGCCAGCAGCGGTAGCGGCCACACAGATACGCAGTATTTT.

This chain joins TRBV7-2 and TRBJ1-1; no clear D. The V end was cut by 4 bases, the J end by 1 base, with 13 bases between. Germline V gene lookup returns CDR1 SGHTA and CDR2 FQGNSA. There are 15 residues in the CDR3. DNA of the CDR3: TGTGCCAGCAGCTCCCGCCTCTTAGCGAACACTGAAGCTTTCTTT. This codes for CASSSRLLANTEAFF. Based on the CDR3 plus reference TRBV7-2 and TRBJ1-1, the full variable domain is GAGVSQSPSNKVTEKGKDVELRCDPISGHTALYWYRQSLGQGLEFLIYFQGNSAPDKSGLPSDRFSAERTGGSVSTLTIQRTQQEDSAVYLCASSSRLLANTEAFFGQGTRLTVV.

The chain joins TRBV4-1 to TRBJ1-1; D not resolved. CDR3 size: 13 residues. The germline V gene has CDR1 MGHRA and CDR2 YSYEKL. The V end was cut by 4 bases, the J end by 5 bases, with 11 bases between. In nucleotides, the CDR3 is TGCGCCAGCAGCCGAACGACGGGGACTGAAGCTTTCTTT. It codes for CASSRTTGTEAFF.

The chain recombines TRBV21-1 with TRBJ2-3; the table names TRBD1, a call not compared with the DNA. TRBV21-1 is described as a pseudogene. The CDR3 is 14 residues long. CDR3 bases: TGTGCCAGCCTGTCAGGAAATCGCACAGATACGCAGTATTTT. It encodes CASLSGNRTDTQYF.

The rearrangement links TRBV15 to TRBJ2-2; 7 bases match TRBD1. Germline loops: CDR1 LNHNV, CDR2 YYDKDF (reference sequence). V lost 3 bases and J lost 4; bases outside the gene matches: 5. The CDR3 covers 15 residues. CDR3 nucleotide sequence: TGTGCCACCAGCAGGAGGGGGCCTGGCACCGGGGAGCTGTTTTTT. Amino acids: CATSRRGPGTGELFF.

This chain connects TRBV2 to TRBJ1-5, with 9 bases lining up with TRBD1. CDR3 length equals 14 residues. J was trimmed by 10 bases and V by 3 bases; bases with no gene match: 7. Per the germline V gene, CDR1 is SNHLY and CDR2 is FYNNEI. The CDR3 bases are TGTGCCAGCAGTGAGGGACAGGGCCTTAATCCCCAGCATTTT. It is translated as CASSEGQGLNPQHF. The full variable domain, with the rest looked up from reference TRBV2 and TRBJ1-5, is EPEVTQTPSHQVTQMGQEVILRCVPISNHLYFYWYRQILGQKVEFLVSFYNNEISEKSEIFDDQFSVERPDGSNFTLKIRSTKLEDSAMYFCASSEGQGLNPQHFGDGTRLSIL.

V is TRBV19 and J is TRBJ2-6; D uncertain. The CDR3 consists of 18 residues. The V and J ends lost 3 bases and 3 bases respectively, with 18 bases between them. Germline lookup yields CDR1 LNHDA and CDR2 SQIVND (reference sequence). CDR3 coding DNA: TGTGCCAGTAGTATGGTTCCGGGTCAGTTCTATGGGGCCAACGTCCTGACTTTC. It is translated as CASSMVPGQFYGANVLTF.

The chain links TRBV7-3 to TRBJ2-5, with D possibly being TRBD1 (6 bases). V lost 4 bases to trimming and J lost 2 bases, with 17 bases between them. The CDR3 runs 16 residues. CDR1 and CDR2 from the germline V gene are SGHTA and FQGTGA. CDR3 sequence: CASSYSGTPDQETQYF. The CDR3 bases are TGTGCCAGCAGCTATTCCGGGACACCAGATCAAGAGACCCAGTACTTC.

This clone has a single count. The rearrangement joins TRBV7-2 to TRBJ1-2; D is uncertain. Germline-derived CDR1 and CDR2 are SGHTA and FQGNSA. The CDR3 runs to 14 residues. V was trimmed by 3 bases and J by 0 bases, leaving 8 bases between them. The CDR3 DNA follows: TGTGCCAGCAGCTTGGAGGCAGCTAACTATGGCTACACCTTC. Translated, it gives CASSLEAANYGYTF.